The 32 T cell receptor beta chains listed next were all sequenced from one sample in a study of OX40 agonist ivuxolimab in advanced cancers. Clones were sequenced by immunoSEQ multiplex PCR, and TCRdb holds only the in-frame ones, with some missing. Counted here are roughly 70,000 clones, roughly 82% occurring once; the ten biggest clones make up around 2.1%. Sample: CD4+ or CD8+ T cells sorted from blood, taken in a trial of the OX40 agonist ivuxolimab. The receptors here all came from an adult with an advanced solid tumor such as melanoma, head and neck, liver or kidney cancer.

The J gene is TRBJ2-3, the V gene TRBV30; no clear D gene. The CDR3 length is 11 residues. Germline CDR1 GTSNPN, CDR2 SVGIG (reference sequence). Trimming shortened V by 0 bases and J by 9 bases, and 7 bases separated the two germline ends. The CDR3 DNA is TGTGCCTGGAGTGTACTGAACACGCAGTATTTT. This encodes CAWSVLNTQYF.

A word on this clone: Other DNA variants within this sample encode the same CDR3. This chain links TRBV30 with TRBJ2-4, with 8 nucleotides matching TRBD1. This CDR3 has 11 amino acids. Looked up from germline, CDR1 is GTSNPN and CDR2 is SVGIG (reference sequence). CDR3 DNA: TGTGCTTGGGACAGGAAAAACATTCAGTACTTC. As protein: CAWDRKNIQYF.

This sequence joins TRBV30 and TRBJ1-4, with D perhaps matching TRBD1 (5 bases). The CDR3 totals 14 residues. Trimming shortened V by 1 base and J by 5 bases, and 11 bases separated the two germline ends. CDR1 and CDR2 (germline): GTSNPN, SVGIG (reference sequence). The CDR3 region is CAWSERGVNEKLFF. The CDR3 DNA reads as TGTGCCTGGAGTGAGAGGGGAGTAAATGAAAAACTGTTTTTT.

This clone is judged medium-sized (0.01 to 0.1%). This rearrangement joins TRBV2 to TRBJ2-5; D unresolved. This CDR3 region has 13 residues. V lost 7 bases and J 5 bases, leaving 14 bases between the germline ends. Germline CDR1 and CDR2: SNHLY and FYNNEI. CDR3 coding DNA: TGTGCCAGCAATAACGAGTTGGGGGAGACCCAGTACTTC. Protein product: CASNNELGETQYF.

V gene TRBV11-1 combines with J gene TRBJ2-3; 12 nucleotides match TRBD2. The CDR3 runs to 16 residues. The junction had 6 bases not matched to a gene; V was cut back by 5 bases and J by 3 bases. The germline CDR1 and CDR2 sequences are SGHAT and FQDESV (reference sequence). In DNA, the CDR3 is TGTGCCAGCAGCGATCGGACTAGCGGGATGACAGATACGCAGTATTTT. It specifies CASSDRTSGMTDTQYF.

This clone has just one count. The genes are TRBV2 and TRBJ2-3; 10 bases line up with TRBD2. From germline, CDR1 is SNHLY and CDR2 FYNNEI. The junction had 5 bases not matched to a gene; V was cut back by 1 base and J by 7 bases. This CDR3 is 15 amino acids long. This chain's CDR3 is CASSEERGGVNTQYF. DNA for the CDR3: TGTGCCAGCAGTGAAGAGCGGGGGGGCGTTAATACGCAGTATTTT.

V gene TRBV14 combines with J gene TRBJ2-1; D may be TRBD2 (5 bases). Germline lookup yields CDR1 SGHDN and CDR2 FVKESK. The V end was cut by 0 bases, the J end by 2 bases, with 11 bases between. The CDR3 runs to 16 residues. The CDR3 is CASSQEVRAAYNEQFF. The CDR3 DNA reads as TGTGCCAGCAGCCAAGAGGTGCGGGCCGCCTACAATGAGCAGTTCTTC.

As to this clone: The identical CDR3 is also encoded by other nucleotide sequences in the sample. This chain connects TRBV18 to TRBJ1-1; the D is unclear. V gave up 0 bases and J gave up 0 bases, with 5 bases separating them. Germline assignment: CDR1 KGHSH and CDR2 LQKENI. This CDR3 spans 14 amino acids. Here the CDR3 reads CASSPPSMNTEAFF. The CDR3 DNA is TGTGCCAGCTCACCACCCAGCATGAACACTGAAGCTTTCTTT.

The gene calls are TRBV6-5 and TRBJ1-5; D not certain. Trimming removed 4 bases from V and 2 bases from J, with 12 bases in between. The germline gives CDR1 MNHEY, CDR2 SVGAGI. CDR3 length: 15 amino acids. CDR3 DNA: TGTGCCAGCAGTTCCTCGGGAATAGGCAATCAGCCCCAGCATTTT. Amino acid sequence: CASSSSGIGNQPQHF.

This chain uses TRBV5-1 with TRBJ1-2; 7 nucleotides match TRBD1. The CDR3 is made up of 14 amino acids. V lost 5 bases to trimming and J lost 4 bases; unmatched junction nucleotides: 8. Germline lookup yields CDR1 SGHRS and CDR2 YFSETQ. The CDR3 DNA reads as TGCGCCAGCAGGTTGACAGGGTACGGCTATGGCTACACCTTC. Protein sequence: CASRLTGYGYGYTF.

The chain is built from TRBV6-4 and TRBJ2-1; 10 positions agree with TRBD2. Trimming cost V 6 bases and J 2 bases; bases outside gene matches: 13. The germline V gene has CDR1 MRHNA and CDR2 SNTAGT. The CDR3 runs to 18 residues. CDR3 bases: TGTGCCAGCAGGGGCGAGCGGGGGGGCGATCATCCCTACAATGAGCAGTTCTTC. This gives the protein CASRGERGGDHPYNEQFF.

This clone was counted between two and nine times. J is TRBJ2-7 and V is TRBV5-1, with 10 bases aligning to TRBD1. The CDR3 has 15 residues. Germline CDR1 and CDR2: SGHRS and YFSETQ. Trimming at V came to 4 bases and at J to 5 bases, leaving 9 bases not matched to a gene. CDR3 DNA sequence: TGCGCCAGCAGCGCGGGGACAGGGGTCACCCACGAGCAGTACTTC. Protein: CASSAGTGVTHEQYF.

This rearrangement joins TRBV2 to TRBJ2-7; D is unclear. The germline V gene has CDR1 SNHLY and CDR2 FYNNEI. There are 12 residues in the CDR3. The ends were cut back, 4 bases at V and 4 bases at J, with 8 bases in the middle. CDR3 protein: CASSAELYEQYF. The CDR3 DNA sequence: TGTGCCAGCAGTGCCGAACTGTACGAGCAGTACTTC.

The chain combines TRBV10-3 with TRBJ2-7, with 9 bases lining up with TRBD1. Germline loops: CDR1 ENHRY, CDR2 SYGVKD. V gave up 6 bases and J gave up 6 bases; unmatched junction bases: 12. The length of the CDR3 is 15 residues. The CDR3 nucleotides are TGTGCCATCAGGTCGGGACAGGGAAATGTGGGCGAGCAGTACTTC. It encodes CAIRSGQGNVGEQYF.

For the CDR3, the DNA is TGTGCCAGCAGCGGCCCAGGGCGAAGACCCGAGCAGTACTTC. Encoded protein: CASSGPGRRPEQYF. The genes are TRBV25-1 and TRBJ2-7; the D gene is possibly TRBD1 (5 bases). Germline V gene lookup returns CDR1 MGHDK and CDR2 SYGVNS. This CDR3 has 14 residues. Trimming shortened V by 6 bases and J by 6 bases, and 18 bases separated the two germline ends.

The chain has TRBV10-3 and TRBJ2-5; the match to TRBD2 covers 14 bases. V was pared by 10 bases and J by 1 base, with 5 bases of the junction left unmatched. The CDR3 length is 15 residues. Germline V lookup: CDR1 ENHRY, CDR2 SYGVKD. The CDR3 sequence is CASRLAGGPQETQYF. CDR3 in DNA: TGTGCCAGCCGACTAGCGGGGGGGCCCCAAGAGACCCAGTACTTC.

The chain has TRBV4-2 and TRBJ2-6; D unresolved. Trimming removed 0 bases at V and 2 bases at J, with 14 bases between. This CDR3 region has 18 residues. Germline assignment: CDR1 LGHNA and CDR2 YNFKEQ. The CDR3 nucleotides read TGTGCCAGCAGCCAAGATATGATAAGAGGTACTGGGGCCAACGTCCTGACTTTC. It codes for CASSQDMIRGTGANVLTF.

The V call is TRBV10-3, the J call TRBJ1-4; D gene ambiguous. This CDR3 comprises 13 residues. V lost 4 bases and J 4 bases, leaving 7 bases between the germline ends. CDR1 is ENHRY and CDR2 is SYGVKD in the germline V gene. The DNA for the CDR3 is TGTGCCATCAGTGCTGGGTTTAATGAAAAACTGTTTTTT. Encoded protein: CAISAGFNEKLFF.

The CDR3 nucleotides are TGTGCCAGCAGTATAGCGGTCTTCAATGAGCAGTTCTTC. Translating it yields CASSIAVFNEQFF. The chain has TRBV6-6 and TRBJ2-1; a possible D gene is TRBD2 (6 bases). Trimming left V 5 bases short and J 6 bases short, with 11 bases between. The CDR3 extends over 13 amino acids. Per the germline V gene, CDR1 is MNHNY and CDR2 is SVGAGI (reference sequence).

The gene calls are TRBV27 and TRBJ1-6, with 9 nucleotides matching TRBD1. The CDR3 is made up of 17 amino acids. The junction had 14 bases not matched to a gene; V was cut back by 7 bases and J by 7 bases. The germline V gene has CDR1 MNHEY and CDR2 SMNVEV (reference sequence). As DNA, the CDR3 is TGTGCCAGCACTCAAACGAGGGACAGGGCTAACAATTCACCCCTCCACTTT. Its protein is CASTQTRDRANNSPLHF.

The chain links TRBV6-1 to TRBJ2-7; D ambiguous. Germline values: CDR1 MNHNS, CDR2 SASEGT. V was shortened by 8 bases and J by 0 bases, with 5 bases between the two germline ends. The CDR3 is 11 residues long. DNA of the CDR3: TGTGCCAGCTATCTCTCCTACGAGCAGTACTTC. This encodes CASYLSYEQYF.

The chain couples TRBV18 to TRBJ2-5; D is uncertain. Deletions cut 4 bases from V and 2 bases from J, with 11 bases between. CDR1 KGHSH and CDR2 LQKENI come from the germline V gene. The CDR3 totals 14 residues. The DNA for the CDR3 is TGTGCCAGCTCACTGGGCAGTCGACAAGAGACCCAGTACTTC. Translation gives CASSLGSRQETQYF.

This sequence joins TRBV27 and TRBJ1-1, with 8 positions matching TRBD1. The CDR3 is 14 amino acids. Germline V gives CDR1 MNHEY, CDR2 SMNVEV (reference sequence). After removal of 6 bases from V and 6 bases from J, the junction contained 9 bases not matched to a gene. The CDR3 protein is CASSIDLQGAEAFF. The CDR3 DNA sequence: TGTGCCAGCAGCATCGACTTACAGGGGGCTGAAGCTTTCTTT.

The rearrangement links TRBV15 to TRBJ1-1; 10 nucleotides agree with TRBD1. CDR3 size: 13 residues. Trimming took 4 bases from V and 11 from J; bases not matched to a gene: 7. Germline V gene data show CDR1 as LNHNV and CDR2 as YYDKDF (reference sequence). The DNA for the CDR3 is TGTGCCACCAGCATAGGGACGGGACAGGGGGCTTTCTTT. Translated, it gives CATSIGTGQGAFF.

This clone was seen a handful of times. The chain uses TRBV5-1 and TRBJ2-2, with 8 bases identical to TRBD2. V lost 4 bases, J lost 6 bases, and 8 bases stayed unmatched. Germline V gene sequence: CDR1 SGHRS, CDR2 YFSETQ. The CDR3 has 15 amino acids. Here the CDR3 DNA reads TGCGCCAGCAGCCGTGGGACTAGGAGCGCCGGGGAGCTGTTTTTT. It specifies CASSRGTRSAGELFF.

The DNA of the CDR3 is TGTGCCAGCTCACCTCTACGCGGTCAGGGAGGCACTGAAGCTTTCTTT. Amino acids: CASSPLRGQGGTEAFF. The rearrangement joins TRBV18 to TRBJ1-1; D is possibly TRBD1 (5 bases). Germline V gives CDR1 KGHSH, CDR2 LQKENI. Trimming left V 3 bases short and J 4 bases short, with 18 bases between. This CDR3 has 16 residues.

The chain recombines TRBV10-3 with TRBJ1-5; 10 nucleotides agree with TRBD1. The CDR3 is 15 amino acids. CDR1 is ENHRY, CDR2 SYGVKD, per germline. The junction had 4 bases not matched to a gene; V was cut back by 4 bases and J by 4 bases. The CDR3, as DNA: TGTGCCATCAGTGCGGACAGGGGGTTTAATCAGCCCCAGCATTTT. Translation gives CAISADRGFNQPQHF.

This sequence joins TRBV5-6 and TRBJ2-2, with unresolved D. In germline, CDR1 is SGHDT, CDR2 YYEEEE. The CDR3 sequence is 17 residues long. V lost 2 bases and J lost 5, with 19 bases in between. The CDR3 region has the DNA TGTGCCAGCAGCTTACTCGTAGATGGCAGTCGGACCGGGGAGCTGTTTTTT. Protein sequence: CASSLLVDGSRTGELFF.

The sample holds one count of this clone. This sequence joins TRBV15 and TRBJ1-1; the match to TRBD1 covers 11 bases. V was pared by 1 base and J by 5 bases, with 6 bases of the junction left unmatched. CDR1 LNHNV and CDR2 YYDKDF come from the germline V gene (reference sequence). The CDR3 is 16 residues long. CDR3 region: CATSRGTGGRGTEAFF. CDR3 nucleotide sequence: TGTGCCACCAGCAGAGGGACAGGGGGCCGAGGAACTGAAGCTTTCTTT.

The chain employs TRBV11-2 and TRBJ2-4; a possible D gene is TRBD2 (5 bases). This CDR3 contains 13 residues. V dropped 7 bases and J dropped 0 bases, with 7 bases sitting between them. From germline, CDR1 is SGHAT and CDR2 FQNNGV. The CDR3: CASTRGAKNIQYF. CDR3 DNA: TGTGCCAGCACCCGGGGAGCCAAAAACATTCAGTACTTC.

The chain carries TRBV4-1 and TRBJ1-5; TRBD1 agrees at 7 bases. CDR3 length equals 15 residues. Germline trimming cut 2 bases from V and 4 bases from J; bases unmatched to any gene: 5. The germline CDR1 and CDR2 sequences are MGHRA and YSYEKL. DNA of the CDR3: TGCGCCAGCAGCCAACCTGACAGGGTGAATCAGCCCCAGCATTTT. It is translated as CASSQPDRVNQPQHF.

The chain employs TRBV10-3 and TRBJ2-5; TRBD2 is a possible D gene (6 bases). Per the germline V gene, CDR1 is ENHRY and CDR2 is SYGVKD. Deletions cut 5 bases from V and 10 bases from J, with 14 bases between. CDR3 length: 12 residues. CDR3 sequence reads: CAISIGGEFQYF. The CDR3 coding sequence is TGTGCCATCAGTATAGGAGGGGAGTTCCAGTACTTC.